Described below is a single T cell receptor (beta chain) sequence and its context. What it binds is not known. V shed 3 bases, J shed 10 bases, and the junction held 11 bases outside the gene matches. The germline CDR1 and CDR2 sequences are SGHTA and FQGTGA. This CDR3 contains 15 residues. The data originate from a study of blood T cells in healthy people across ages. Study outcomes and limitations: In long-lived donors, naive CD4+ cell counts and diversity exceeded those of aged donors. From one million sequenced T cells, diversity estimates were lower bounds.

A second about 7 to 12 cycle PCR used barcoded and J-beta primers. From each sample, at least 2.5 million paired-end reads containing CDR3 were obtained. Using its own MiXCR run on the 5' RACE reads, TCRdb lists one record per CDR3 protein. Of about 1.5 million distinct CDR3 sequences in the sample, under 55% were seen once. This TCR was recovered from a woman between 18 and 29 years old in good health. The V call is TRBV7-3, the J call TRBJ2-3, with 9 nucleotides matching TRBD2. The source material was blood. The CDR3 region is CASSFGLAGYTSQYF. CDR3 DNA: TGTGCCAGCAGCTTTGGGCTAGCGGGATATACATCGCAGTATTTT.